This T cell receptor (beta chain) stems from a study of CD8 T cells in Susac syndrome. The CDR3 is made up of 15 amino acids. V was trimmed by 3 bases and J by 3 bases, leaving 13 bases between them. Germline V lookup: CDR1 SGHVS, CDR2 FNYEAQ. Blood CD8+ and CD4+ T cells underwent high-throughput TCR beta sequencing. Healthy donors served as age- and sex-matched controls. The CD8+ and CD4+ T cells were isolated magnetically using a negative isolation approach, whereas the TEMRA cells were enriched by FACS. Reverse transcription used 0.5 to 1 ug RNA and random hexamers. Coverage of TCR beta CDR3 amplification by immunoSEQ multiplex PCR extended to 54 Vbeta and 13 Jbeta. TCRdb reprocessed the immunoSEQ multiplex PCR reads with MiXCR, giving one entry per CDR3 protein. The table records around 80,000 distinct CDR3 sequences, around 94% of them present only once.

This sequence joins TRBV7-6 and TRBJ2-3; a possible D gene is TRBD2 (5 bases). The receptor comes from a human donor in good health. The specimen was CD8+ T cells from PBMCs. CDR3 DNA sequence: TGTGCCAGCAGCTTGAACAGAGGGTCGACAGATACGCAGTATTTT. This translates into CASSLNRGSTDTQYF.